This T cell receptor beta chain was observed in a study of cytomegalovirus exposure and HLA in healthy donors. Primers included in the PCR were 60 Vbeta and 13 Jbeta primers. Under the authors' procedure: In a later analysis, the count reached 80 million or so unique TCR beta chains, with around 11 million shared. Generated by immunoSEQ multiplex PCR, the TCRdb table keeps only in-frame clones and is missing some. Clonal size and the V and J genes are those of that table, whereas D and trimming came from the DNA. The sample shows around 300,000 clones, roughly four fifths of them seen only once. This clone came up a few times. Per germline, CDR1 SGHNT and CDR2 YYREEE (reference sequence). The CDR3 runs 18 residues. V shed 4 bases, J shed 0 bases, and the junction held 10 bases outside the gene matches.

The receptor comes from a woman between 40 and 50 years old in good health and CMV-seropositive. The source material was PBMCs. V usage is TRBV5-4 and J usage is TRBJ1-2, with 12 bases identical to TRBD1. The CDR3 coding sequence is TGTGCCAGCAGCCCAGGGGGGACAGGGGGCACAGCTAACTATGGCTACACCTTC. It specifies CASSPGGTGGTANYGYTF.